This T cell receptor (beta chain) was recorded in a study of blood T cell repertoires in COVID-19. V lost 1 base and J lost 7, with 7 bases in between. Germline V lookup: CDR1 DFQATT, CDR2 SNEGSKA (reference sequence). The CDR3 totals 11 residues. The data were produced by immunoSEQ multiplex PCR, yet TCRdb's version contains in-frame clones alone and is incomplete. The sample lists approximately 88,000 clones; more than 75% were seen once. The receptor comes from a woman in her 70s with acute or convalescent COVID-19. The chain has TRBV20-1 and TRBJ2-5; possibly TRBD2 for D (6 bases). Sequenced sample: peripheral blood. The CDR3 region is CSARVSGTQYF. CDR3 in DNA: TGCAGTGCTAGAGTTAGCGGGACCCAGTACTTC.